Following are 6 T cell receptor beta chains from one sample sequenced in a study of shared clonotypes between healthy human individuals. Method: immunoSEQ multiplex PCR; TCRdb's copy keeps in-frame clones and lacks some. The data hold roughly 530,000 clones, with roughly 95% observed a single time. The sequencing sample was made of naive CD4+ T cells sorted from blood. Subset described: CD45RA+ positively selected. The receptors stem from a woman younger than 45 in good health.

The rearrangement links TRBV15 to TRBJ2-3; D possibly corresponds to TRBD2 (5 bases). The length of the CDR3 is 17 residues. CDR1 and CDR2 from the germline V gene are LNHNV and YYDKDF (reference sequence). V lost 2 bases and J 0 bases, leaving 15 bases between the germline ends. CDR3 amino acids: CATSRSLLAPSTDTQYF. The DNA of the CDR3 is TGTGCCACCAGCAGAAGCCTTTTAGCGCCTAGCACAGATACGCAGTATTTT.

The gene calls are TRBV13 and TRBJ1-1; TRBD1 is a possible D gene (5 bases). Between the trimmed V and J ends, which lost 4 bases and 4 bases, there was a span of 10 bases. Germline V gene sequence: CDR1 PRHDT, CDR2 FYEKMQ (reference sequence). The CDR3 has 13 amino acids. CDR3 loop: CASSWGESTEAFF. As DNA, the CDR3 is TGTGCCAGCAGCTGGGGGGAGAGCACTGAAGCTTTCTTT. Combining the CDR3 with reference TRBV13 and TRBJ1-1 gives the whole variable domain AAGVIQSPRHLIKEKRETATLKCYPIPRHDTVYWYQQGPGQDPQFLISFYEKMQSDKGSIPDRFSAQQFSDYHSELNMSSLELGDSALYFCASSWGESTEAFFGQGTRLTVV.

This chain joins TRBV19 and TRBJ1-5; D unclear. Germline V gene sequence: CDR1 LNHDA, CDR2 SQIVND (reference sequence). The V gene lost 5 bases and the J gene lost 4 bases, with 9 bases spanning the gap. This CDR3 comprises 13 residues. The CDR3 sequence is CASSRLGNQPQHF. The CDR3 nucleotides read TGTGCCAGTAGTCGGTTGGGGAATCAGCCCCAGCATTTT.

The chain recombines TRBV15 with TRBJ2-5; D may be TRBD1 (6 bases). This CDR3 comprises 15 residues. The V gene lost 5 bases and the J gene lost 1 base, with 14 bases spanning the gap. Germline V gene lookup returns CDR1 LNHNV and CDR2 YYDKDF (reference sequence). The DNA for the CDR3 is TGTGCCACCAGCCCACGGACAGCCCCCCAAGAGACCCAGTACTTC. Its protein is CATSPRTAPQETQYF.

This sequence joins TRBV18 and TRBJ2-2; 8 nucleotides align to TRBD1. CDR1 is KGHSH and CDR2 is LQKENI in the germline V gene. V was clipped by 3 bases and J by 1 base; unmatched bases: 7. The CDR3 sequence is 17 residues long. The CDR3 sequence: CASSPRTGLRNTGELFF. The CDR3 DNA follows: TGTGCCAGCTCACCCAGGACAGGGTTAAGGAACACCGGGGAGCTGTTTTTT.

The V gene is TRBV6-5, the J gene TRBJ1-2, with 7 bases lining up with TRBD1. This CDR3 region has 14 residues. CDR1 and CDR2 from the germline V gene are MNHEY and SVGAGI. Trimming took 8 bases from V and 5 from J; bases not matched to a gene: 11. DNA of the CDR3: TGTGCCAGCCACAGTGGACAGGAAAGATATGGCTACACCTTC. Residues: CASHSGQERYGYTF.